This TCR beta chain was recovered during a study of CD8 T cells in ankylosing spondylitis. Study-level findings and limits: A CD8+ phenotype characterized the disease-linked clones, which were relatively rare in peripheral blood. Several highly homologous variants made up a TCR beta motif that seemed to typify ankylosing spondylitis blood.

In making TCR beta libraries, quantitative 5'-RACE with molecular barcodes was used. TCRdb fed the 5' RACE reads into MiXCR, producing one record per CDR3 protein. Of about 170,000 distinct CDR3 sequences listed, around 18% were seen once; the top ten hold approximately 7.6%. CDR3 length: 15 residues. CDR1 and CDR2 (germline): MDHEN, SYDVKM. The V end lost 2 bases, the J end lost 3 bases, and 11 bases lay between the germline ends. This clonotype was seen repeatedly, ten times or more. Its antigen is not identified. The chain has TRBV28 and TRBJ2-1; D gene ambiguous. The clonotype comes from a male donor with ankylosing spondylitis or in good health (not recorded which). Sequences were obtained from blood, either unsorted or a sorted T cell fraction (not recorded which). CDR3 amino acids: CASSLKSSHYNEQFF. The CDR3 DNA reads TGTGCCAGCAGTTTAAAGTCATCCCACTACAATGAGCAGTTCTTC.